This is a list of T cell receptor beta chains from one sample in a study of blood T cell repertoires in COVID-19. Profiled with immunoSEQ multiplex PCR; TCRdb holds only in-frame clones, not every one. The sample has 200,000 to 300,000 clones; more than 75% are singletons. Sequencing used peripheral blood. The receptors here all came from a woman aged 60-75 years with COVID-19, enrolled during active disease. Both conserved end residues are part of each CDR3. Each record gives: V gene, clone size, J gene, CDR3 length, D gene, CDR3 protein, CDR3 DNA. D genes are given only for firm matches. A row's size may be missing; if present it is once, few, many or a size class.

TRBV6-1,-,TRBJ1-2,14,TRBD1,CASSEGQGAWGYTF,TGTGCCAGCAGTGAGGGACAGGGGGCCTGGGGCTACACCTTC
TRBV29-1,-,TRBJ2-7,11,-,CSGRGGMVQYF,TGCAGCGGGAGGGGCGGAATGGTGCAGTACTTC
TRBV6-2/TRBV6-3,few,TRBJ1-5,15,-,CASSYLGPGNQPQHF,TGTGCCAGCAGTTATCTGGGGCCGGGCAATCAGCCCCAGCATTTT
TRBV18,-,TRBJ2-1,15,TRBD2,CASSNGLAGGDEQFF,TGTGCCAGCTCAAACGGACTAGCGGGAGGGGATGAGCAGTTCTTC
TRBV27,few,TRBJ1-1,19,TRBD1,CASLFFVGTGGGQNTEAFF,TGTGCCAGCTTATTTTTTGTAGGGACAGGTGGCGGGCAGAACACTGAAGCTTTCTTT
TRBV5-1,-,TRBJ1-1,13,-,CASSLWGGTEAFF,TGCGCCAGCAGCTTGTGGGGGGGCACTGAAGCTTTCTTT
TRBV3-1/TRBV3-2,-,TRBJ2-1,15,-,CASSQDPQEHNEQFF,TGTGCCAGCAGCCAAGATCCACAGGAACACAATGAGCAGTTCTTC
TRBV27,-,TRBJ2-5,14,-,CASSYRGSSETQYF,TGTGCCAGCAGTTACCGTGGTAGTTCGGAGACCCAGTACTTC
TRBV6-5,-,TRBJ1-4,15,TRBD1,CASSPGTGGLEKLFF,TGTGCCAGCAGTCCCGGGACAGGTGGTCTTGAAAAACTGTTTTTT
TRBV5-1,-,TRBJ2-5,16,-,CASSLGVGAPPETQYF,TGCGCCAGCAGCTTAGGGGTGGGCGCCCCACCCGAGACCCAGTACTTC
TRBV5-1,-,TRBJ1-2,15,-,CASSPGGGNGRGYTF,TGCGCCAGCAGCCCGGGCGGGGGGAACGGGAGAGGCTACACCTTC
TRBV27,-,TRBJ2-7,16,TRBD2,CASSFRAGFGPYEQYF,TGTGCCAGCAGTTTCAGAGCGGGGTTCGGTCCCTACGAGCAGTACTTC
TRBV10-3,-,TRBJ2-2,18,-,CATSGQPTSKGNTGELFF,TGTGCCACCTCTGGGCAGCCGACATCTAAAGGCAACACCGGGGAGCTGTTTTTT
TRBV20-1,-,TRBJ1-2,15,-,CSASVSGLTNYGYTF,TGCAGTGCTAGTGTGTCTGGGCTCACTAACTATGGCTACACCTTC
TRBV4-1,few,TRBJ1-2,13,-,CASREQGLGSYTF,TGCGCCAGCAGGGAGCAGGGATTGGGGAGCTACACCTTC
TRBV5-4,few,TRBJ1-6,15,TRBD1,CASSLDRDSISPLHF,TGTGCCAGCAGCTTGGACCGGGACAGCATTTCACCCCTCCACTTT
TRBV7-9,-,TRBJ1-4,15,-,CASSLAQQVSEKLFF,TGTGCCAGCAGCTTAGCGCAGCAGGTGTCTGAAAAACTGTTTTTT
TRBV7-8,-,TRBJ2-1,16,TRBD2,CASSLAGLAGVGEQFF,TGTGCCAGCAGCTTAGCGGGACTAGCGGGAGTGGGTGAGCAGTTCTTC
TRBV9,-,TRBJ1-3,14,TRBD1,CASSVGTVGNTIYF,TGTGCCAGCAGCGTCGGGACAGTCGGAAACACCATATATTTT
TRBV6-6,-,TRBJ2-3,16,-,CASSARGAGEGDTQYF,TGTGCCAGCAGTGCTAGGGGGGCGGGAGAGGGAGATACGCAGTATTTT
TRBV4-1,-,TRBJ1-5,17,TRBD1,CASSQGGGQGLSQPQHF,TGCGCCAGCAGCCAGGGGGGGGGACAGGGTCTAAGTCAGCCCCAGCATTTT
TRBV7-9,-,TRBJ2-1,18,TRBD2,CASSSGTSGRATYNEQFF,TGTGCCAGCAGCTCCGGGACTAGCGGGAGGGCCACCTACAATGAGCAGTTCTTC
TRBV2,-,TRBJ1-5,14,-,CASSQGRVNQPQHF,TGTGCCAGCAGCCAAGGCCGGGTCAATCAGCCCCAGCATTTT
TRBV21-1,-,TRBJ2-3,14,-,CASSGTTRSDTQYF,TGTGCCAGCAGCGGGACTACTCGTAGCGATACGCAGTATTTT
TRBV6-2/TRBV6-3,-,TRBJ2-1,11,-,CASSRGGSRFF,TGTGCCAGCAGCCGAGGAGGGTCCCGGTTCTTC
TRBV2,few,TRBJ2-1,16,-,CASSQLGGDSYNEQFF,TGTGCCAGCAGCCAATTAGGGGGTGACTCCTACAATGAGCAGTTCTTC
TRBV5-8,-,TRBJ2-1,13,-,CASSRVPHNEQFF,TGTGCCAGCAGTCGAGTGCCCCACAATGAGCAGTTCTTC
TRBV19,-,TRBJ2-1,15,TRBD2,CASSSAGGGFIEQFF,TGTGCCAGTAGTTCGGCCGGGGGGGGATTCATCGAGCAGTTCTTC
TRBV24-1,-,TRBJ1-1,13,-,CATRTGFNTEAFF,TGTGCCACCAGGACGGGATTCAACACTGAAGCTTTCTTT
TRBV5-1,-,TRBJ2-1,15,-,CASSPVPDRSNEQFF,TGCGCCAGCAGCCCTGTACCCGACAGGTCAAATGAGCAGTTCTTC
TRBV5-1,-,TRBJ2-1,16,-,CASSSSGPSSYNEQFF,TGCGCCAGCAGCTCCAGCGGGCCGAGCTCCTACAATGAGCAGTTCTTC
TRBV12-2,-,TRBJ2-7,17,-,CASRHRLPGLMWCEQYF,TGTGCAAGTCGCCATCGACTACCGGGACTAATGTGGTGCGAGCAGTACTTC
TRBV6-2/TRBV6-3,-,TRBJ1-5,16,-,CASSRTAGPSNQPQHF,TGTGCCAGCAGTCGAACCGCAGGCCCTAGCAATCAGCCCCAGCATTTT
TRBV24-1,-,TRBJ1-5,13,-,CATSDSVGQPQHF,TGTGCCACCAGTGATTCGGTCGGTCAGCCCCAGCATTTT
TRBV29-1,-,TRBJ1-4,13,-,CSASRGRGEKLFF,TGCAGCGCGTCCAGGGGTCGCGGTGAAAAACTGTTTTTT
TRBV4-2,once,TRBJ2-3,15,-,CASSPTRSSTDTQYF,TGTGCCAGCAGCCCGACTAGGAGTAGCACAGATACGCAGTATTTT
TRBV29-1,-,TRBJ2-7,13,TRBD2,CSVTSGTVYEQYF,TGCAGCGTGACTAGCGGGACGGTGTACGAGCAGTACTTC
TRBV19,-,TRBJ1-5,15,-,CASSLGQGGNQPQHF,TGTGCCAGTAGCCTTGGGCAGGGAGGGAATCAGCCCCAGCATTTT
TRBV7-2,once,TRBJ2-7,14,-,CASSLAAGSYEQYF,TGTGCCAGCAGCTTAGCTGCGGGTTCCTACGAGCAGTACTTC
TRBV11-2,-,TRBJ2-2,16,-,CASRPASPADTGELFF,TGTGCCAGCAGACCGGCCAGTCCAGCGGACACCGGGGAGCTGTTTTTT
TRBV7-3,-,TRBJ2-2,15,-,CASSLLSANTGELFF,TGTGCCAGCAGCTTACTCAGCGCGAACACCGGGGAGCTGTTTTTT
TRBV7-6,few,TRBJ2-1,16,TRBD2,CASSLVPTSGRGEQFF,TGTGCCAGCAGCTTAGTTCCGACTAGCGGGAGAGGTGAGCAGTTCTTC